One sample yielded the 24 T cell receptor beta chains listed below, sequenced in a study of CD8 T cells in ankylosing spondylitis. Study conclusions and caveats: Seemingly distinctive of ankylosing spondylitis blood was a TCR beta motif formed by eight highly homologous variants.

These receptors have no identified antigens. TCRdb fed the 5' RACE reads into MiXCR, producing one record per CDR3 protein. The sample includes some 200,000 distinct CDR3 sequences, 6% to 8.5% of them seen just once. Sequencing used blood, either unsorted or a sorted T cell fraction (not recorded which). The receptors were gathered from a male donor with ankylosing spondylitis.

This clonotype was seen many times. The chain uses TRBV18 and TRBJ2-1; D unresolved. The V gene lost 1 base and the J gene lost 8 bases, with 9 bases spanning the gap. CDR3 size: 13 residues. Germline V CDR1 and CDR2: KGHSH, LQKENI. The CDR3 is CASSPRGKHEQFF. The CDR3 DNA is TGTGCCAGCTCACCACGGGGAAAACATGAGCAGTTCTTC.

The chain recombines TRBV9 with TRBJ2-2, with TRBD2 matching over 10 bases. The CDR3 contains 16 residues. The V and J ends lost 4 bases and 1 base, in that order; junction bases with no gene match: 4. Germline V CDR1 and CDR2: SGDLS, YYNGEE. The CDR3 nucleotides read TGTGCCAGCAGCCCACCTAGCGGGGGGAACACCGGGGAGCTGTTTTTT. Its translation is CASSPPSGGNTGELFF.

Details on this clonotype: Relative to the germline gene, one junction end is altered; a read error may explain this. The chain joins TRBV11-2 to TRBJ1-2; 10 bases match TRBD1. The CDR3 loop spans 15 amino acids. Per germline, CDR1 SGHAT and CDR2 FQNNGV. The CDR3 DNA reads TGTGCCAGCAGCATACTGACAGGGGGCGGCTATGGCTACAACTTC. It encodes CASSILTGGGYGYNF.

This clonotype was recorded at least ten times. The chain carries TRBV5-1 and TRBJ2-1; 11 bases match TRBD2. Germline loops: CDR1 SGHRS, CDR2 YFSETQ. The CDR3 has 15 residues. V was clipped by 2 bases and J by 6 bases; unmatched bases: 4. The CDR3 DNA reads TGCGCCAGCAGCTTTAGCGGGAGGGCCAGCAATGAGCAGTTCTTC. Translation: CASSFSGRASNEQFF.

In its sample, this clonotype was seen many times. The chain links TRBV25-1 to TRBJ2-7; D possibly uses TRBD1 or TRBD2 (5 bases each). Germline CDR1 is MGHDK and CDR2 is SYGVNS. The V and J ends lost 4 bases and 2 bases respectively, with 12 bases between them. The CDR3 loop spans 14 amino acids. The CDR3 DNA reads TGTGCCAGCAGTGTCGGGGACGTACCCTACGAGCAGTACTTC. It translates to CASSVGDVPYEQYF.

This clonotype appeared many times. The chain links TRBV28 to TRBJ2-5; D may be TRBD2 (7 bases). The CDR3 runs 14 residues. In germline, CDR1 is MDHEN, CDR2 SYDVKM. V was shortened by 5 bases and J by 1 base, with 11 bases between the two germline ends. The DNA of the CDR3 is TGTGCCAGCAGTCCGCGGGGGCTCCAAGAGACCCAGTACTTC. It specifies CASSPRGLQETQYF. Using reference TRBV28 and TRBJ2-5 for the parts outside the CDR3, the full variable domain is DVKVTQSSRYLVKRTGEKVFLECVQDMDHENMFWYRQDPGLGLRLIYFSYDVKMKEKGDIPEGYSVSREKKERFSLILESASTNQTSMYLCASSPRGLQETQYFGPGTRLLVL.

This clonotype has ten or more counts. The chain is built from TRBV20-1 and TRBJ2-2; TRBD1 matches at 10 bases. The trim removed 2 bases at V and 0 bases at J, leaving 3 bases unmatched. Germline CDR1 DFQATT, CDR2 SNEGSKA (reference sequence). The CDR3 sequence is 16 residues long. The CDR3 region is CSARPGTGANTGELFF. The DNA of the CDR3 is TGCAGTGCTAGACCCGGGACAGGGGCGAACACCGGGGAGCTGTTTTTT.

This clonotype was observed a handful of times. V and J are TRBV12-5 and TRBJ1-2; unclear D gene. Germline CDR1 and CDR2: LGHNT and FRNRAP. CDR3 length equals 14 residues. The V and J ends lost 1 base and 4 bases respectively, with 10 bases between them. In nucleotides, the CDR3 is TGTGCTAGTGGTTTGGCACCGTCCGTCTATGGCTACACCTTC. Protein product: CASGLAPSVYGYTF.

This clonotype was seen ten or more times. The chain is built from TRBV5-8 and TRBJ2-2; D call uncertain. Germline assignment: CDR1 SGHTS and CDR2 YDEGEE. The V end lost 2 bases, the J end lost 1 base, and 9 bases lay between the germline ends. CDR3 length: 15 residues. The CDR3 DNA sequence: TGTGCCAGCAGCTTTGAGATGATGAACACCGGGGAGCTGTTTTTT. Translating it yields CASSFEMMNTGELFF.

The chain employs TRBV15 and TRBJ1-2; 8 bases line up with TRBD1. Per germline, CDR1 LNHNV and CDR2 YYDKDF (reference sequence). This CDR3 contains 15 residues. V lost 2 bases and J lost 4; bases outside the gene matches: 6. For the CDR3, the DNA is TGTGCCACCAGCAGAAACGGACAGGGAAGCTATGGCTACACCTTC. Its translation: CATSRNGQGSYGYTF.

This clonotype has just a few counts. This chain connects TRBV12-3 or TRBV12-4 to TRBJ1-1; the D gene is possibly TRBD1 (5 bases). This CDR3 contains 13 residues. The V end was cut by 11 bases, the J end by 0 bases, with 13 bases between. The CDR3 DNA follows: TGTGCCTGCTCTCGGGGCCTGAACACTGAAGCTTTCTTT. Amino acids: CACSRGLNTEAFF.

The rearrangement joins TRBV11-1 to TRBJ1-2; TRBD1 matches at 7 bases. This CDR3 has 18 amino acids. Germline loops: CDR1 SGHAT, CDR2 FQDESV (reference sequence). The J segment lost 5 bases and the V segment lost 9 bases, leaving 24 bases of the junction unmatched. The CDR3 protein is CASRENKEKGQSRYGYTF. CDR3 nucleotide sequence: TGTGCCAGTAGGGAAAACAAGGAGAAGGGACAGAGTCGGTATGGCTACACCTTC.

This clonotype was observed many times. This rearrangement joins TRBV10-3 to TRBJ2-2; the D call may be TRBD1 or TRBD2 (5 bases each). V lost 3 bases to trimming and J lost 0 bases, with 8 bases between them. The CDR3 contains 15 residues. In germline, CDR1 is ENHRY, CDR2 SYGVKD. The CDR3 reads CAISERGANTGELFF. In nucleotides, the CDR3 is TGTGCCATCAGTGAAAGGGGAGCGAACACCGGGGAGCTGTTTTTT.

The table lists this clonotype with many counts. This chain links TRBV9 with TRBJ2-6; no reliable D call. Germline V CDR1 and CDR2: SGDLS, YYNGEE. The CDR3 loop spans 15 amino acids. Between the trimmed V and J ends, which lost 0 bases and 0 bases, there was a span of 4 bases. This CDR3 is CASSVVTSGANVLTF. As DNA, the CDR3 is TGTGCCAGCAGCGTAGTGACCTCTGGGGCCAACGTCCTGACTTTC.

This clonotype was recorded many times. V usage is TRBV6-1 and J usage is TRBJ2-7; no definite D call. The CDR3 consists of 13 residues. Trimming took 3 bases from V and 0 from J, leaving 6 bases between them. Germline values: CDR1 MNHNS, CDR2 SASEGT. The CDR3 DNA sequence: TGTGCCAGCAGTGAGGCACCCTCCTACGAGCAGTACTTC. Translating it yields CASSEAPSYEQYF.

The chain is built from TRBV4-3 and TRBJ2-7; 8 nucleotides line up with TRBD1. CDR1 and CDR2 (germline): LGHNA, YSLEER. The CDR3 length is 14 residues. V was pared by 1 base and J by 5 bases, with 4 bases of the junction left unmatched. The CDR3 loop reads CASSQGTGSHEQYF. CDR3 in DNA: TGCGCCAGCAGCCAAGGGACAGGGTCCCACGAGCAGTACTTC.

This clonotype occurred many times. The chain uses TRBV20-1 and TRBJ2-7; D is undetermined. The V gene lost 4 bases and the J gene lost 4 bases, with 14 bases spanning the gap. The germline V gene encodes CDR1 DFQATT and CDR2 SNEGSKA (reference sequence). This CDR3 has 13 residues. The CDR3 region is CSATATALYEQYF. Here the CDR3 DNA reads TGCAGTGCTACAGCAACCGCCCTGTACGAGCAGTACTTC.

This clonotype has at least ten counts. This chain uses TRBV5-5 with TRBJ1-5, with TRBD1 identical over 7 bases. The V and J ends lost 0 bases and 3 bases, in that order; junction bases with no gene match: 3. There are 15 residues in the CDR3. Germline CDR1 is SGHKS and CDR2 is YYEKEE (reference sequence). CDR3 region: CASSLEGGHNQPQHF. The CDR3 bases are TGTGCCAGCAGCTTGGAAGGGGGCCACAATCAGCCCCAGCATTTT.

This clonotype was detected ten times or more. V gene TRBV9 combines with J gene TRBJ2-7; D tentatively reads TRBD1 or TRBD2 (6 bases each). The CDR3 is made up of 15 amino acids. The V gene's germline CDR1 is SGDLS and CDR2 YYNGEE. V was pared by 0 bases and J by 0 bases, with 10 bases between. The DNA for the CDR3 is TGTGCCAGCAGCGTAGTAGCGGACAGCTCCTACGAGCAGTACTTC. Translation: CASSVVADSSYEQYF.

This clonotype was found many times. The CDR3 bases are TGTGCCAGCAGCTTAGTTGGGTTGGGCAGAGTTGTCACTGAAGCTTTCTTT. Translated: CASSLVGLGRVVTEAFF. The chain recombines TRBV7-6 with TRBJ1-1; no clear D. Trimming took 1 base from V and 4 from J, leaving 19 bases between them. In germline, CDR1 is SGHVS, CDR2 FNYEAQ. This CDR3 spans 17 amino acids.

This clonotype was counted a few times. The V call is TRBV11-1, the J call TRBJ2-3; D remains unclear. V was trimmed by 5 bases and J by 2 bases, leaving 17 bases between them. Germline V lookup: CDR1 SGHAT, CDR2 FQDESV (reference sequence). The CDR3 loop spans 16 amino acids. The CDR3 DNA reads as TGTGCCAGCAGCCCGGCGTTGTTGCGCCCCACAGATACGCAGTATTTT. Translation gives CASSPALLRPTDTQYF. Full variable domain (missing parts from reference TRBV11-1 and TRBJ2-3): EAEVAQSPRYKITEKSQAVAFWCDPISGHATLYWYRQILGQGPELLVQFQDESVVDDSQLPKDRFSAERLKGVDSTLKIQPAELGDSAMYLCASSPALLRPTDTQYFGPGTRLTVL.

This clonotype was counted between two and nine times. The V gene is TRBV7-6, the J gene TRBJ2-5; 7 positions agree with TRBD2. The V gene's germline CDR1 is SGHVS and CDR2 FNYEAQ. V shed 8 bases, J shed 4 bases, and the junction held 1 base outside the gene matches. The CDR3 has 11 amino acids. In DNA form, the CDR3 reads TGTGCCAGCTGGGGGGGAGAGACCCAGTACTTC. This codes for CASWGGETQYF.

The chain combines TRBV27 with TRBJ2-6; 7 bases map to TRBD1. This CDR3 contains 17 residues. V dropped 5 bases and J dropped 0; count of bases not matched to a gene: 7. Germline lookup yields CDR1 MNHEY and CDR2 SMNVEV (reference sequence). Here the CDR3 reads CASSPDRIISGANVLTF. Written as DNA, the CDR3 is TGTGCCAGCAGTCCGGACAGGATTATCTCTGGGGCCAACGTCCTGACTTTC.

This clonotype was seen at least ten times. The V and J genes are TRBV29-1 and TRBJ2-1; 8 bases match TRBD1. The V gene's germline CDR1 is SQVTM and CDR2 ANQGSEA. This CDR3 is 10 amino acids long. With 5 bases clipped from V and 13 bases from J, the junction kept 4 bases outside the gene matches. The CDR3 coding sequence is TGCAGCGTTCCCGGGACAGGCCAGTTCTTC. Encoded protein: CSVPGTGQFF.